The text below deals with one T cell receptor (beta chain). TCRdb's table, derived via immunoSEQ multiplex PCR, lists solely in-frame clones and lacks some. The repertoire holds about 210,000 clones, with 85% as singletons. These data originate in a study of blood T cell repertoires in COVID-19. Germline-derived CDR1 and CDR2 are LNHNV and YYDKDF (reference sequence). V gave up 6 bases and J gave up 0 bases, with 11 bases separating them. The CDR3 has 14 amino acids. The sequence was collected from a middle-aged man with COVID-19, enrolled during active disease. The V call is TRBV15, the J call TRBJ1-2, with a tentative D call TRBD1 (5 bases). The sample was peripheral blood. CDR3 residues: CATRRDSTNYGYTF. As DNA, the CDR3 is TGTGCCACCAGGAGGGACTCTACTAACTATGGCTACACCTTC.